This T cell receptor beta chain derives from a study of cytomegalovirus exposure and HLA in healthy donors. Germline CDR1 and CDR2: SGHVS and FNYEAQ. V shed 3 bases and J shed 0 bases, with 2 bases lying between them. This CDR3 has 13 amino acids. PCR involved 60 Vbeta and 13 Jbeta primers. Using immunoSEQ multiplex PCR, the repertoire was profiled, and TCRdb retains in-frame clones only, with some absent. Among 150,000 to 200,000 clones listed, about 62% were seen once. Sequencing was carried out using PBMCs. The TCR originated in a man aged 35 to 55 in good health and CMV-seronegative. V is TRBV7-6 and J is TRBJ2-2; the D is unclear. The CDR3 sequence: CASSFTNTGELFF. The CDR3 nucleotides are TGTGCCAGCAGCTTTACGAACACCGGGGAGCTGTTTTTT.